The 21 T cell receptor beta chains reported below all come from one sample, sequenced in a study of blood T cell repertoires in COVID-19. Measured with immunoSEQ multiplex PCR; TCRdb has only the in-frame clones, and not every one. The repertoire includes about 280,000 clones, approximately 85% of them detected once, and around 10% sits in the top ten. The sequencing sample was made of peripheral blood. Every receptor here comes from a woman in her 70s with acute or convalescent COVID-19.

This chain uses TRBV10-3 with TRBJ1-1; D not resolved. Between the trimmed V and J ends, which lost 8 bases and 1 base, there was a span of 8 bases. This CDR3 has 12 amino acids. The V gene's germline CDR1 is ENHRY and CDR2 SYGVKD. In DNA form, the CDR3 reads TGTGCCATCTCCGACACGAACACTGAAGCTTTCTTT. This sequence encodes CAISDTNTEAFF.

This rearrangement joins TRBV4-1 to TRBJ1-3; D may be TRBD1 (5 bases). The CDR3 contains 17 residues. CDR1 and CDR2 (germline): MGHRA, YSYEKL. Trimming pared 0 bases from V and 0 bases from J, leaving 12 bases between. For the CDR3, the DNA is TGCGCCAGCAGCCAAGATCGGACAACGAGCTCTGGAAACACCATATATTTT. It codes for CASSQDRTTSSGNTIYF.

The rearrangement joins TRBV5-1 to TRBJ1-4, with D perhaps TRBD1 (5 bases). Germline lookup yields CDR1 SGHRS and CDR2 YFSETQ. V was pared by 0 bases and J by 8 bases, with 14 bases between. The CDR3 spans 15 residues. CDR3 region: CASSLEGRAGEKLFF. CDR3 DNA: TGCGCCAGCAGCTTGGAGGGACGCGCGGGGGAAAAACTGTTTTTT.

The chain uses TRBV11-1 and TRBJ1-4; D might be TRBD1 (6 bases). The ends were cut back, 5 bases at V and 7 bases at J, with 11 bases in the middle. Germline CDR1 reads SGHAT; CDR2 reads FQDESV (reference sequence). The CDR3 has 13 residues. In nucleotides, the CDR3 is TGTGCCAGCAGCCTCAAAGGGGGTGAAAAACTGTTTTTT. Its translation is CASSLKGGEKLFF.

V gene TRBV19 combines with J gene TRBJ1-3; D gene uncertain. The ends were cut back, 10 bases at V and 0 bases at J, with 4 bases in the middle. This CDR3 is built from 11 residues. Germline V gene lookup returns CDR1 LNHDA and CDR2 SQIVND (reference sequence). Here the CDR3 DNA reads TGTGCCACGTTCTCTGGAAACACCATATATTTT. Translated, it gives CATFSGNTIYF.

This clone was detected a few times. J is TRBJ2-7 and V is TRBV6-5; D may be TRBD1 (6 bases). The CDR3 is made up of 14 amino acids. V dropped 5 bases and J dropped 5 bases, with 16 bases sitting between them. Germline CDR1 is MNHEY and CDR2 is SVGAGI. The CDR3 sequence: CASSPNRAVNEQYF. DNA for the CDR3: TGTGCCAGCAGTCCTAACAGGGCAGTAAACGAGCAGTACTTC.

The CDR3, as DNA: TGTGCCAGCAGCGTATTGGAGGGGAACTATGGCTACACCTTC. Translating gives CASSVLEGNYGYTF. This chain uses TRBV9 with TRBJ1-2; D is possibly TRBD1 (5 bases). This CDR3 is 14 amino acids long. CDR1 and CDR2 (germline): SGDLS, YYNGEE. Trimming took off 1 base at V and 2 bases at J, with 9 bases between the two ends. Variable domain in full (rest from reference TRBV9 and TRBJ1-2): DSGVTQTPKHLITATGQRVTLRCSPRSGDLSVYWYQQSLDQGLQFLIQYYNGEERAKGNILERFSAQQFPDLHSELNLSSLELGDSALYFCASSVLEGNYGYTFGSGTRLTVV.

The chain couples TRBV7-3 to TRBJ1-1; D might be TRBD1 (5 bases). The CDR3 is 14 residues long. V lost 5 bases and J 9 bases, leaving 19 bases between the germline ends. The V gene's germline CDR1 is SGHTA and CDR2 FQGTGA. CDR3 nucleotide sequence: TGTGCCAGCAGCCCCACAGGAAGGGGATTGAAAGCTTTCTTT. Translated: CASSPTGRGLKAFF. Supplemented by reference TRBV7-3 and TRBJ1-1, the full variable domain reads GAGVSQTPSNKVTEKGKYVELRCDPISGHTALYWYRQSLGQGPEFLIYFQGTGAADDSGLPNDRFFAVRPEGSVSTLKIQRTERGDSAVYLCASSPTGRGLKAFFGQGTRLTVV.

The gene calls are TRBV4-1 and TRBJ1-2; 9 bases map to TRBD1. The CDR3 length is 15 residues. The junction had 11 bases not matched to a gene; V was cut back by 4 bases and J by 8 bases. Per the germline V gene, CDR1 is MGHRA and CDR2 is YSYEKL. CDR3 protein: CASSPRERTGVGYTF. The CDR3 DNA follows: TGCGCCAGCAGCCCCCGGGAAAGGACAGGGGTCGGCTACACCTTC.

This rearrangement joins TRBV7-9 to TRBJ1-2; TRBD1 is a possible D gene (5 bases). Germline CDR1 is SEHNR and CDR2 is FQNEAQ (reference sequence). With 4 bases removed from V and 8 bases from J, the gap between germline ends came to 17 bases. The CDR3 totals 14 residues. CDR3 protein: CASSSEFFGGGYTF. In nucleotides, the CDR3 is TGTGCCAGCAGCTCAGAGTTCTTCGGGGGAGGCTACACCTTC.

The chain carries TRBV27 and TRBJ2-2, with 11 bases aligning to TRBD2. With V trimmed by 4 bases and J by 3 bases, 7 bases remained unmatched. CDR1 is MNHEY, CDR2 SMNVEV, per germline (reference sequence). The CDR3 has 17 residues. CDR3 sequence (DNA): TGTGCCAGCAGTTCCATCCTGACTAGCGGGGACACCGGGGAGCTGTTTTTT. Protein: CASSSILTSGDTGELFF.

The chain combines TRBV4-1 with TRBJ1-2; no clear D. The germline V gene has CDR1 MGHRA and CDR2 YSYEKL. The CDR3 consists of 15 residues. The ends were cut back, 7 bases at V and 2 bases at J, with 17 bases in the middle. The CDR3 nucleotides read TGCGCCAGCAAACCCGAGGGCCGGCTAAACTATGGCTACACCTTC. It is translated as CASKPEGRLNYGYTF.

This sequence joins TRBV2 and TRBJ1-1; 7 bases line up with TRBD1. The CDR3 totals 15 residues. Germline-derived CDR1 and CDR2 are SNHLY and FYNNEI. Trimming at V came to 1 base and at J to 5 bases, leaving 7 bases not matched to a gene. CDR3 in DNA: TGTGCCAGCAGTGAAGATTGGACAGGCGGAACTGAAGCTTTCTTT. Protein sequence: CASSEDWTGGTEAFF.

J is TRBJ2-5 and V is TRBV5-6, with TRBD2 matching 8 bases. Trimming removed 4 bases from V and 1 base from J; junction bases left unmatched: 6. Germline V CDR1 and CDR2: SGHDT, YYEEEE. CDR3 length equals 15 residues. The CDR3 loop is CASSPRGGVQETQYF. The DNA for the CDR3 is TGTGCCAGCAGCCCCCGGGGGGGGGTCCAAGAGACCCAGTACTTC. Looking up the rest from reference TRBV5-6 and TRBJ2-5 gives the full variable domain: DAGVTQSPTHLIKTRGQQVTLRCSPKSGHDTVSWYQQALGQGPQFIFQYYEEEERQRGNFPDRFSGHQFPNYSSELNVNALLLGDSALYLCASSPRGGVQETQYFGPGTRLLVL.

V and J are TRBV5-6 and TRBJ1-2; no clear D gene. With 2 bases removed from V and 8 bases from J, the gap between germline ends came to 19 bases. Germline values: CDR1 SGHDT, CDR2 YYEEEE. The CDR3 runs 15 residues. The CDR3 sequence is CASSLSGANTRGYTF. Written as DNA, the CDR3 is TGTGCCAGCAGCTTATCGGGAGCCAACACGCGGGGCTACACCTTC.

This chain links TRBV6-5 with TRBJ1-5, with a possible D match to TRBD1 (6 bases). Deletions cut 5 bases from V and 6 bases from J, with 17 bases between. The CDR3 covers 15 residues. Looked up from germline, CDR1 is MNHEY and CDR2 is SVGAGI. CDR3 sequence (DNA): TGTGCCAGCAGTCCCCTCGGGGGGGCAGCTCAGCCCCAGCATTTT. This codes for CASSPLGGAAQPQHF.

The J gene is TRBJ2-7, the V gene TRBV9; D possibly corresponds to TRBD1 (7 bases). The V end was cut by 5 bases, the J end by 0 bases, with 12 bases between. Germline values: CDR1 SGDLS, CDR2 YYNGEE. The CDR3 has 14 amino acids. CDR3 in amino acids: CASSAGGSSYEQYF. The CDR3 coding sequence is TGTGCCAGCAGTGCAGGGGGGAGCTCCTACGAGCAGTACTTC.

This chain uses TRBV18 with TRBJ1-1, with D maybe TRBD1 (6 bases). This CDR3 is 12 amino acids long. V shed 8 bases and J shed 7 bases, with 14 bases lying between them. Germline V lookup: CDR1 KGHSH, CDR2 LQKENI. The CDR3, as DNA: TGTGCCAGCATACAGGGTCGGGGTGAAGCTTTCTTT. Amino acid sequence: CASIQGRGEAFF.

This clone was seen only a few times. CDR3 sequence reads: CASSVQRGGLSDEQFF. CDR3 sequence (DNA): TGTGCCAGCAGTGTTCAGCGGGGGGGCTTATCGGATGAGCAGTTCTTC. This rearrangement joins TRBV6-1 to TRBJ2-1; 10 bases match TRBD2. Trimming took 4 bases from V and 8 from J; bases not matched to a gene: 11. The CDR3 is made up of 16 amino acids. Germline V gene data show CDR1 as MNHNS and CDR2 as SASEGT.

J is TRBJ2-5 and V is TRBV6-5; perhaps TRBD1 as D (8 bases). CDR1 is MNHEY, CDR2 SVGAGI, per germline. The CDR3 length is 15 residues. V gave up 8 bases and J gave up 7 bases, with 23 bases separating them. CDR3 loop: CASGGDRLSQGTQYF. CDR3 in DNA: TGTGCCAGCGGGGGGGACAGGCTCTCCCAGGGGACCCAGTACTTC.

The chain links TRBV5-1 to TRBJ1-6; the match to TRBD1 covers 8 bases. CDR1 is SGHRS, CDR2 YFSETQ, per germline. This CDR3 has 17 amino acids. The V gene end was trimmed by 0 bases and the J gene end by 6 bases; junction bases not matched to a gene: 8. For the CDR3, the DNA is TGCGCCAGCAGCTTGGGCGGGACAGGCGGAGGTAATTCACCCCTCCACTTT. This sequence encodes CASSLGGTGGGNSPLHF. The full variable domain, with the rest looked up from reference TRBV5-1 and TRBJ1-6, is KAGVTQTPRYLIKTRGQQVTLSCSPISGHRSVSWYQQTPGQGLQFLFEYFSETQRNKGNFPGRFSGRQFSNSRSEMNVSTLELGDSALYLCASSLGGTGGGNSPLHFGNGTRLTVT.